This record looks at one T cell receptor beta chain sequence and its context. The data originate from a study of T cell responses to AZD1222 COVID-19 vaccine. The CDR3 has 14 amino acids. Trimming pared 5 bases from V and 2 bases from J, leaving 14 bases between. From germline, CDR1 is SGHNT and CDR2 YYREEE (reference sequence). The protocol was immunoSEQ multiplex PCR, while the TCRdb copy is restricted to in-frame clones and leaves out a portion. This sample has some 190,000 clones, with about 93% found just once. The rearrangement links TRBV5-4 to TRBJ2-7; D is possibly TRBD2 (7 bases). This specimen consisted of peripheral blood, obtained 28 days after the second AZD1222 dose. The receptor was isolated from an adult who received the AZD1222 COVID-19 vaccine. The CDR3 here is CASSTGGITYEQYF. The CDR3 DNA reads TGTGCCAGCAGTACGGGGGGCATTACCTACGAGCAGTACTTC.